This T cell receptor (beta chain) was documented in a study of regulatory T cells in long-lasting Graves disease. In regard to this clonotype: What it binds is not known.

Regarding time point: newly diagnosed GD, antithyroid drugs for less than 3 months. With RNA extracted from PBMCs as input, the TCR library was made. Study results and caveats: Lower TCR diversity was seen in persistent Graves' patients than in newly diagnosed ones.

Per the germline V gene, CDR1 is MNHNY and CDR2 is SVGAGI (reference sequence). The V segment lost 0 bases and the J segment 4 bases; nucleotides outside the gene matches: 3. The CDR3 has 16 residues. Investigators prepared the TCR beta libraries by applying iRepertoire HTBI primers and Arm-PCR of CDR3 regions. TCRdb reprocessed the multiplex PCR reads with MiXCR, giving one entry per CDR3 protein. The table lists about 530,000 distinct CDR3 sequences, about 16% of them singletons, with around 25% in the top ten. This sample was also put to use in a study of T cells in Graves' hyperthyroidism and ophthalmopathy.

This TCR was sampled from a woman aged 35 to 60 with Graves disease. V is TRBV6-6 and J is TRBJ2-1; TRBD2 matches at 10 bases. The material sequenced was peripheral blood mononuclear cells (PBMCs), taken at new diagnosis, from a patient treated with antithyroid drugs. The CDR3 loop reads CASSYSLAGGYNEQFF. CDR3 sequence (DNA): TGTGCCAGCAGTTACTCGTTAGCGGGGGGATACAATGAGCAGTTCTTC.